This record concerns one T cell receptor beta chain sequence. Its antigen is not known. It was with 60 Vbeta and 13 Jbeta primers that the PCR ran. TCRdb's table, derived via immunoSEQ multiplex PCR, lists solely in-frame clones and lacks some. The profile shows about 120,000 clones, 81% of them singletons. The CDR3 contains 17 residues. Germline V gene lookup returns CDR1 SGHTA and CDR2 FQGNSA. V trimming: 5 bases; J trimming: 7 bases; junction bases outside the gene matches: 13. The data stem from a study of cytomegalovirus exposure and HLA in healthy donors. Study background: Among about 190 million T cells, an earlier analysis found 90 million to 130 million unique TCR beta sequences. Samples from HLA-typed donors yielded some 85 million unique TCRs in an early data release. Findings and caveats of the study: Rarity marked most TCR sequences, yet some public TCRs occurred in many donors. Researchers counted roughly 150 TCR beta chains as cytomegalovirus-associated.

V gene TRBV7-2 combines with J gene TRBJ2-1; 11 bases map to TRBD2. Sample: PBMCs. The receptor was derived from a woman in her forties in good health and CMV-seronegative. As DNA, the CDR3 is TGTGCCAGCAGCCCGGGGGCTAGCGGGAGGATCCGGAATGAGCAGTTCTTC. This encodes CASSPGASGRIRNEQFF.